This T cell receptor beta chain was identified during a study of tumor and adjacent non-tumor tissue in lung cancer. RNA was extracted from bulk tissue without any cell sorting. Remarks on this clonotype: The junction departs from the called germline gene at one end, perhaps through a read error.

The CDR3 is 13 residues long. The germline V gene encodes CDR1 MNHNY and CDR2 SVGAGI (reference sequence). A modified ARM-PCR protocol with three rounds of nested PCR amplified TCRbeta. TCRdb redid the calling of the multiplex PCR reads with MiXCR, one entry per CDR3 protein. The sample yields 65,000 to 90,000 distinct CDR3 sequences, 75% to 90% seen once. Sequenced material: lung tumor tissue. The clonotype comes from a woman in her forties or fifties with non-small cell lung cancer. The chain carries TRBV6-6 and TRBJ1-2, with unresolved D. CDR3 sequence: CASSPRDGYGNTF. Here the CDR3 DNA reads TGTGCCAGCAGTCCCCGGGATGGCTATGGCAACACCTTC.